The rows below give T cell receptor beta chains drawn from one sample of a study of identical twins. TCRdb itself ran the 5' RACE reads through MiXCR, one entry per CDR3 protein. Here the sample spans around 100,000 distinct CDR3 sequences, less than 6.5% being singletons. The sample was memory T cells sorted from blood. These receptors originate from a woman in her 50s in good health. Each CDR3 is given with its conserved first and last residue. D genes are given only for firm matches. Expanded clones are given a class, and other clones once, few, many or no size at all.

d_gene	v_gene	j_gene	abundance	CDR3nt	CDR3aa
NA	TRBV3-1	TRBJ1-4	many	TGTGCCAGCAGCCAAACTCCCGGAGGGGCGGTAGAAAAACTGTTTTTT	CASSQTPGGAVEKLFF
NA	TRBV15	TRBJ2-5	many	TGTGCCACCAGCAGGGGATACCAGGGCGGGGACCAAGAGACCCAGTACTTC	CATSRGYQGGDQETQYF
NA	TRBV12-3/TRBV12-4	TRBJ1-3	few	TGTGCCAGCAGTGCCTCAGGGGCCTCTGGAAACACCATATATTTT	CASSASGASGNTIYF
NA	TRBV12-3/TRBV12-4	TRBJ1-2	many	TGTGCCAGCACCACCCAGGCCAACTATGGCTACACCTTC	CASTTQANYGYTF
NA	TRBV28	TRBJ2-3	many	TGTGCCAGCAGTTTTCTAGCAGGCACAGATACGCAGTATTTT	CASSFLAGTDTQYF
TRBD2	TRBV2	TRBJ2-5	NA	TGTGCCAGCAGCTCCGGGACTAGCGGGACAGAGACCCAGTACTTC	CASSSGTSGTETQYF
NA	TRBV20-1	TRBJ1-1	many	TGCAGTGCTCGGGATGCTGGGGGCCGTAACACTGAAGCTTTCTTT	CSARDAGGRNTEAFF
NA	TRBV3-1	TRBJ2-1	NA	TGTGCCAGCAGCCAGGCTATTAACAATGAGCAGTTCTTC	CASSQAINNEQFF
NA	TRBV20-1	TRBJ2-5	many	TGCAGTGCTAGAAAACAACTCGAGACTAGAGGGCAGGAGACCCAGTACTTC	CSARKQLETRGQETQYF
NA	TRBV5-8	TRBJ1-5	NA	TGTGCCAGCAGCTTTTCGGAGAATCAGCCCCAGCATTTT	CASSFSENQPQHF
TRBD1	TRBV28	TRBJ2-1	many	TGTGCCAGCAAACCGCGGGACAGGGGGACCTACAATGAGCAGTTCTTC	CASKPRDRGTYNEQFF
NA	TRBV6-5	TRBJ1-1	many	TGTGCGACCGGACAACTCTCTGAAGCTTTCTTT	CATGQLSEAFF
NA	TRBV6-5	TRBJ2-6	NA	TGTGCCAGCAGTTTCATAACAGGGTGGTCTGGGGCCAACGTCCTGACTTTC	CASSFITGWSGANVLTF
TRBD1	TRBV11-2	TRBJ2-1	many	TGCGGGACAGGCTCCTACAATGAGCAGTTCTTC	CGTGSYNEQFF
TRBD2	TRBV3-1	TRBJ2-3	many	TGTGCCAGCAGCCCACGTGTCCTAGCGGGAGGTACAGATACGCAGTATTTT	CASSPRVLAGGTDTQYF
NA	TRBV7-2	TRBJ2-2	many	TGTGCCAGCAGCCGAGTGCAGGGCCTAGGAGAGCTGTTTTTT	CASSRVQGLGELFF
TRBD1	TRBV5-1	TRBJ1-1	many	TGCGCCAGCAGCAAGATACAGGGGGTCGGGGCTGAAGCTTTCTTT	CASSKIQGVGAEAFF
NA	TRBV5-1	TRBJ2-1	many	TGCGCCAGCAGCCCCGAGAAAGGGCAGTTCTTC	CASSPEKGQFF
NA	TRBV12-5	TRBJ2-2	many	TGTGCTAGTAGGGACGGGGAGCTGTTTTTT	CASRDGELFF
NA	TRBV27	TRBJ2-2	many	TGTGCCAGCAGTTTCTCCAGGCCCGGGGCCGGGGAGCTGTTTTTT	CASSFSRPGAGELFF
NA	TRBV7-3	TRBJ2-3	many	TGTGCCAGCAGCCCCCAGACCTCCACTTTCACAGATACGCAGTATTTT	CASSPQTSTFTDTQYF
NA	TRBV28	TRBJ2-5	many	TGTGCCAGCAGGCAAGATGAGACCCAGTACTTC	CASRQDETQYF
NA	TRBV5-5	TRBJ1-6	many	TGTGCCAGCAGCCGGGACCTTTCACCCCTCCACTTT	CASSRDLSPLHF